A selection of T cell receptor beta chains follows, all from one sample in a study of PD-L1 blockade in urothelial cancer. Method: immunoSEQ multiplex PCR; TCRdb's copy keeps in-frame clones and lacks some. The table has 53,000 or so clones, 88% seen once; the top ten hold around 2.5%. Sequenced material: PBMCs, taken around atezolizumab (anti-PD-L1) treatment. These receptors were taken from a man aged 55 to 69 with urothelial cancer. The CDR3 runs from the conserved cysteine through the conserved F or W.

>TRBV28
CASSLGDSGSEQYF
>TRBV11-2
CASSSNTGGGWEKLFF
>TRBV6-5
CASAWDRAFTGELFF
>TRBV18
CASSPRGPGELFF
>TRBV15
CATSRDRGYTGELFF
>TRBV19
CASSISHLNTEAFF
>TRBV10-2
CASRAPGQSYEQYF
>TRBV6-6
CASSYGSGQGGNEQFF
>TRBV5-6
CASSSDDSPLYNEQFF
>TRBV2
CASSPDRPGGLIDTQYF
>TRBV28
CASTTGTYEQYF
>TRBV7-2
CASSTRLAGGADTQYF
>TRBV5-1
CASSLGGLAGNSYNEQFF
>TRBV6-6
CASTGQSYEQYF
>TRBV5-6
CASSYSITEQYF
>TRBV11-2
CASSFSLGELFF
>TRBV7-9
CASSFAGGSRGDTQYF
>TRBV6-6
CASKGEAGVSSYEQYF
>TRBV5-8
CASSPGVTYPDTQYF
>TRBV7-8
CASSLGQGRDQPQHF
>TRBV21-1
CASSLGNSGGARFSGELFF
>TRBV9
CASSPGTGGAFGANVLTF
>TRBV7-2
CASSLGSGNYGYTF
>TRBV15
CATSPSQGTSGEETQYF
>TRBV28
CASRSGGASNQPQHF
>TRBV2
CASSPYGGGTDTQYF
>TRBV5-4
CASSLGGGRNTEAFF
>TRBV6-6
CASNIKPDRGDYEQYF
>TRBV19
CASSMGQTYNEQFF
>TRBV6-5
CASSYGLASPKETQYF
>TRBV7-2
CASSYPSRVYTDTQYF
>TRBV2
CASSEDETGGWRGDTQYF
>TRBV4-2
CASSQPHRDSYSYEQYF
>TRBV28
CASSSPGNEQYF
>TRBV29-1
CSVETRQGGYEQYF
>TRBV29-1
CSVETSGRTVEQFF
>TRBV28
CASRVTGTGGNQPQHF
>TRBV29-1
CSDGTSGRAGEQFF
>TRBV12-5
CASGDLRSPSGNTIYF
>TRBV5-1
CASSFDRAGDYEQYF
>TRBV5-1
CASSVGTSGGTDTQYF
>TRBV19
CASSIPTGGGQPQHF
>TRBV28
CASSLSGLGDQPQHF
>TRBV29-1
CSGGQVNTEAFF
>TRBV13
CASSLEGENSPLHF
>TRBV10-1
CASSPGQGNTEAFF
>TRBV19
CASSIVLIQRTEAFF
>TRBV6-5
CASSTGASTYEQYF
>TRBV28
CASSLGGGDGVHEQFF
>TRBV30
CAWSTGAGNTIYF